One and the same sample provided the 12 T cell receptor beta chains below, sequenced in a study of identical twins. TCRdb re-analysed the 5' RACE reads in MiXCR, keeping a single row per CDR3 protein. The repertoire holds approximately 300,000 distinct CDR3 sequences, with roughly 9.7% as singletons. These data are also associated with another study on yellow fever vaccine responses in identical twins.

The sample was CD8+ T cells sorted from blood. Receptors were obtained from a woman aged 18 to 35 in good health.

Concerning this clonotype: The junction departs from the called germline gene at one end, perhaps through a read error. The V gene is TRBV14, the J gene TRBJ1-1, with a weak D call TRBD1 (6 bases). The length of the CDR3 is 15 residues. Germline lookup yields CDR1 SGHDN and CDR2 FVKESK. The CDR3 loop reads CASSQDPRGWTEDFF. The CDR3, as DNA: TGTGCCAGCAGCCAAGATCCCAGGGGATGGACTGAAGATTTCTTT.

The table lists this clonotype with a few counts. The V gene is TRBV7-8, the J gene TRBJ2-3; unclear D gene. This CDR3 comprises 14 residues. The V gene lost 2 bases and the J gene lost 2 bases, with 8 bases spanning the gap. The germline CDR1 and CDR2 sequences are SGHVS and FQNEAQ. CDR3 region: CASSLRIPTDTQYF. As DNA, the CDR3 is TGTGCCAGCAGCTTAAGAATCCCCACAGATACGCAGTATTTT.

This clonotype was seen repeatedly, ten times or more. This chain uses TRBV24-1 with TRBJ2-1; D is ambiguous. The CDR3 spans 15 residues. CDR1 is KGHDR, CDR2 SFDVKD, per germline. The V end was cut by 1 base, the J end by 8 bases, with 14 bases between. The CDR3 sequence: CATSDFMGPSHEQFF. CDR3 coding DNA: TGTGCCACCAGTGATTTCATGGGTCCCTCGCATGAGCAGTTCTTC.

This clonotype was recorded a few times. This rearrangement joins TRBV2 to TRBJ2-7, with 8 positions matching TRBD1. Trimming took 6 bases from V and 3 from J; bases not matched to a gene: 10. Germline values: CDR1 SNHLY, CDR2 FYNNEI. The CDR3 has 15 amino acids. In DNA, the CDR3 is TGTGCCAGCAGCGATGACAGGGGATACCTCTACGAGCAGTACTTC. The encoded protein is CASSDDRGYLYEQYF.

This clonotype came up many times. The genes are TRBV12-3 or TRBV12-4 and TRBJ2-3, with a weak D call TRBD2 (6 bases). The CDR3 consists of 14 residues. Trimming removed 5 bases at V and 1 base at J, with 10 bases between. The CDR3 nucleotides read TGTGCCAGCAGTCTCGGACTACGCACAGATACGCAGTATTTT. It translates to CASSLGLRTDTQYF.

The chain combines TRBV7-2 with TRBJ2-7; 12 positions match TRBD2. V gave up 5 bases and J gave up 2 bases; unmatched junction bases: 10. Germline-derived CDR1 and CDR2 are SGHTA and FQGNSA. The CDR3 totals 17 residues. The CDR3 sequence: CASSPGLAGLSAYEQYF. As DNA, the CDR3 is TGTGCCAGCAGCCCGGGACTAGCGGGCCTGAGCGCCTACGAGCAGTACTTC.

J is TRBJ2-3 and V is TRBV11-2; D is unclear. The CDR3 extends over 15 amino acids. Trimming pared 1 base from V and 1 base from J, leaving 9 bases between. From germline, CDR1 is SGHAT and CDR2 FQNNGV. Here the CDR3 DNA reads TGTGCCAGCAGCTTAGGAGTGGGCGGCACAGATACGCAGTATTTT. It codes for CASSLGVGGTDTQYF.

In its sample, this clonotype was seen many times. V usage is TRBV4-2 and J usage is TRBJ1-4; 7 nucleotides line up with TRBD1. CDR3 length: 16 amino acids. The ends lost 5 bases at V and 8 bases at J; junction bases unmatched: 14. The germline V gene has CDR1 LGHNA and CDR2 YNFKEQ. DNA of the CDR3: TGTGCCAGCAGCTTAGAAAGGGGGCTGGAGTCGGAAAAACTGTTTTTT. It encodes CASSLERGLESEKLFF.

This sequence joins TRBV7-9 and TRBJ1-2; no clear D gene. Looked up from germline, CDR1 is SEHNR and CDR2 is FQNEAQ (reference sequence). The V and J ends lost 5 bases and 4 bases respectively, with 14 bases between them. The CDR3 loop spans 14 amino acids. The chain's CDR3 is CASSPLDRGYGYTF. The CDR3 DNA reads TGTGCCAGCAGCCCCCTCGACCGAGGCTATGGCTACACCTTC.

V usage is TRBV3-1 and J usage is TRBJ2-2; TRBD2 matches at 7 bases. The length of the CDR3 is 16 residues. The J segment lost 0 bases and the V segment lost 1 base, leaving 2 bases of the junction unmatched. Germline CDR1 is LGHDT and CDR2 is YNNKEL (reference sequence). CDR3 in amino acids: CASSQVAGSNTGELFF. For the CDR3, the DNA is TGTGCCAGCAGCCAAGTAGCGGGTTCGAACACCGGGGAGCTGTTTTTT.

The chain carries TRBV11-2 and TRBJ2-5; tentatively, D is TRBD2 (6 bases). This CDR3 is built from 16 residues. From germline, CDR1 is SGHAT and CDR2 FQNNGV. V gave up 5 bases and J gave up 0 bases, with 16 bases separating them. The DNA for the CDR3 is TGTGCCAGCAGCCCCCTCCGGGACTCGTACCAAGAGACCCAGTACTTC. Amino acid sequence: CASSPLRDSYQETQYF.

This clonotype was recorded a few times. The chain couples TRBV5-1 to TRBJ1-4; D might be TRBD1 (5 bases). CDR1 and CDR2 from the germline V gene are SGHRS and YFSETQ. This CDR3 comprises 18 residues. The V and J ends lost 2 bases and 4 bases respectively, with 21 bases between them. In DNA form, the CDR3 reads TGCGCCAGCAGCTTAAGAGTCGGGGGTGAAACCTTTAATGAAAAACTGTTTTTT. Residues: CASSLRVGGETFNEKLFF.